Presented here are 11 T cell receptor beta chains from one specimen sequenced in a study of molecular identifiers for immune sequencing clone quantification. TCRdb itself ran the PCR reads through MiXCR, one entry per CDR3 protein. The sample carries 400,000 to 600,000 distinct CDR3 sequences, about a fifth recorded once. Sequencing was carried out using naive CD8+ T cells from blood, with Jurkat cell RNA spiked in. Described subset: FACS-sorted CD8+CD4-CCR7+CD45RA+ naive T cells. The receptors originated from a human donor in good health. Some libraries in this study had Jurkat cell RNA spiked in.

The table lists this clonotype with many counts. The chain combines TRBV2 with TRBJ1-1; D not resolved. Germline V gene data show CDR1 as SNHLY and CDR2 as FYNNEI. V lost 5 bases to trimming and J lost 1 base, with 5 bases between them. This CDR3 has 12 amino acids. CDR3 coding DNA: TGTGCCAGCAGTACCCCGAACACTGAAGCTTTCTTT. It is translated as CASSTPNTEAFF. Filled out from reference TRBV2 and TRBJ1-1, the complete variable domain reads EPEVTQTPSHQVTQMGQEVILRCVPISNHLYFYWYRQILGQKVEFLVSFYNNEISEKSEIFDDQFSVERPDGSNFTLKIRSTKLEDSAMYFCASSTPNTEAFFGQGTRLTVV.

About this clonotype: A much more abundant neighbour one base away suggests this may be a read error. The gene calls are TRBV7-2 and TRBJ2-1; the match to TRBD1 covers 8 bases. CDR3 length equals 16 residues. Germline CDR1 reads SGHTA; CDR2 reads FQGNSA. The CDR3 spells CAGSQQPKDRANEQFF. The CDR3 nucleotides read TGTGCCGGCAGCCAGCAACCGAAGGACAGGGCCAATGAGCAGTTCTTC.

This clonotype was counted a few times. The chain links TRBV4-1 to TRBJ2-5, with TRBD2 as a possible D gene (6 bases). In germline, CDR1 is MGHRA, CDR2 YSYEKL. Trimming removed 2 bases from V and 5 bases from J, with 12 bases in between. There are 14 residues in the CDR3. CDR3 protein: CASSQTSQWETQYF. CDR3 nucleotides: TGCGCCAGCAGCCAAACTAGCCAATGGGAGACCCAGTACTTC.

The chain recombines TRBV20-1 with TRBJ1-5, with D maybe TRBD1 (6 bases). The CDR3 covers 16 residues. Germline CDR1 is DFQATT and CDR2 is SNEGSKA (reference sequence). V dropped 0 bases and J dropped 2 bases, with 14 bases sitting between them. CDR3 region: CSARDGSGAGNQPQHF. Here the CDR3 DNA reads TGCAGTGCTAGAGATGGGTCAGGGGCGGGCAATCAGCCCCAGCATTTT.

This chain joins TRBV21-1 and TRBJ1-5; whether TRBD1, the table's D call, matches the DNA was not checked. TRBV21-1 is deemed a pseudogene. The CDR3 covers 20 residues. Here the CDR3 DNA reads TGTGCCAGCAGCAACGTAGGGGACAGGGAGCCGCTACGGTGCAATCAGCCCCAGCATTTT. It encodes CASSNVGDREPLRCNQPQHF.

A word on this clonotype: Its ends do not fully match the called genes, so a read error is possible. The gene calls are TRBV20-1 and TRBJ2-3; 7 bases agree with TRBD2. CDR3 length: 16 residues. The germline V gene has CDR1 DFQATT and CDR2 SNEGSKA (reference sequence). Written as DNA, the CDR3 is TGCAATGCTCTCGAGGGCTGGGCGGGAGTATTGAATACGCAGTATTTT. Amino acids: CNALEGWAGVLNTQYF.

This clonotype occurred many times. This chain links TRBV7-9 with TRBJ1-3; D not certain. There are 16 residues in the CDR3. In germline, CDR1 is SEHNR, CDR2 FQNEAQ (reference sequence). With 5 bases removed from V and 0 bases from J, the gap between germline ends came to 14 bases. CDR3 bases: TGTGCCAGCAGCGCGCCGACGGCCAGCTCTGGAAACACCATATATTTT. This translates into CASSAPTASSGNTIYF.

The table lists this clonotype with a few counts. V and J are TRBV2 and TRBJ2-1; TRBD2 aligns across 11 bases. The V segment lost 6 bases and the J segment 4 bases; nucleotides outside the gene matches: 5. The germline gives CDR1 SNHLY, CDR2 FYNNEI. This CDR3 comprises 15 residues. The CDR3, as DNA: TGTGCCAGCAGGCTACTAGCGGGGGAATACAATGAGCAGTTCTTC. Encoded protein: CASRLLAGEYNEQFF.

At least ten counts were recorded for this clonotype. The chain is built from TRBV29-1 and TRBJ2-1; weak D call: TRBD1 (5 bases). There are 15 residues in the CDR3. Germline V CDR1 and CDR2: SQVTM, ANQGSEA. V was shortened by 5 bases and J by 9 bases, with 23 bases between the two germline ends. The CDR3 DNA follows: TGCAGCGTTCCCCCTTCCGACTTGGGGCGGTTTGAGCAGTTCTTC. It translates to CSVPPSDLGRFEQFF.

Comments on this clonotype: A much more abundant neighbour one base away suggests this may be a read error. The genes are TRBV21-1 and TRBJ2-5; the table gives TRBD2 as D, unverified against the DNA. TRBV21-1 is reported as a pseudogene. This CDR3 has 18 amino acids. DNA of the CDR3: TGTGCCAGCAGTTTCAGTTCGTGGGACGGACTATCCGTGGAGACCCGGTACTTC. It is translated as CASSFSSWDGLSVETRYF.

The J gene is TRBJ1-1, the V gene TRBV30, with no clear D. There are 11 residues in the CDR3. Germline CDR1 is GTSNPN and CDR2 is SVGIG (reference sequence). Trimming cost V 4 bases and J 7 bases, with 10 bases left between them. This CDR3 is CAWMVTVEAFF. CDR3 coding DNA: TGTGCCTGGATGGTTACAGTTGAAGCTTTCTTT.